One and the same sample provided the 28 T cell receptor beta chains below, sequenced in a study of memory CD4+ T cells and cytomegalovirus serostatus. Using immunoSEQ multiplex PCR, the repertoire was profiled, and TCRdb retains in-frame clones only, with some absent. This table has 50,000 or so clones, roughly four fifths appearing once. Single viable CD3+CD4+CD8-CD45RO+ cells were sorted as the memory CD4+ T cells. The specimen was memory CD4+ T cells from blood. These receptors were obtained from an adult in good health and CMV-seronegative.

There are a few counts of this clone. This chain links TRBV5-4 with TRBJ1-4; D unclear. The germline gives CDR1 SGHNT, CDR2 YYREEE (reference sequence). The CDR3 is 13 residues long. V was shortened by 4 bases and J by 0 bases, with 4 bases between the two germline ends. The CDR3, as DNA: TGTGCCAGCAGCCTGGCAACTAATGAAAAACTGTTTTTT. Encoded protein: CASSLATNEKLFF.

The chain uses TRBV10-2 and TRBJ2-7; D is perhaps TRBD1 (7 bases). Germline V gene data show CDR1 as WSHSY and CDR2 as SAAADI. The V end lost 8 bases, the J end lost 5 bases, and 16 bases lay between the germline ends. The CDR3 contains 13 residues. The CDR3: CASSSQGGHEQYF. CDR3 DNA sequence: TGCGCCAGCTCCTCTCAGGGGGGCCACGAGCAGTACTTC.

The gene calls are TRBV15 and TRBJ2-1; D might be TRBD2 (5 bases). The germline V and J ends were trimmed by 5 bases and 3 bases, with 8 bases remaining between them. This CDR3 has 13 residues. Germline assignment: CDR1 LNHNV and CDR2 YYDKDF (reference sequence). CDR3 in amino acids: CATSGGRYNEQFF. The CDR3 DNA follows: TGTGCCACCAGCGGAGGCCGCTACAATGAGCAGTTCTTC.

The rearrangement links TRBV2 to TRBJ2-7; D is unresolved. This CDR3 has 14 residues. Trimming took 2 bases from V and 5 from J, leaving 13 bases between them. Germline assignment: CDR1 SNHLY and CDR2 FYNNEI. The CDR3 spells CASSELVGSHEQYF. For the CDR3, the DNA is TGTGCCAGCAGTGAACTTGTAGGGTCCCACGAGCAGTACTTC.

In DNA, the CDR3 is TGCACCAGCATTGCAGGGGTTCTTTTAGCGGGGGGACTCTACGAGCAGTACTTC. It encodes CTSIAGVLLAGGLYEQYF. This sequence joins TRBV1 and TRBJ2-7; the D segment call TRBD2 is taken from the table without a DNA check. TRBV1 is noted as a pseudogene. This CDR3 comprises 18 residues.

V usage is TRBV5-6 and J usage is TRBJ2-2, with D maybe TRBD2 (6 bases). Trimming pared 1 base from V and 1 base from J, leaving 11 bases between. This CDR3 has 16 amino acids. Germline-derived CDR1 and CDR2 are SGHDT and YYEEEE. CDR3 residues: CASSLPGLQNTGELFF. For the CDR3, the DNA is TGTGCCAGCAGCTTGCCGGGACTTCAGAACACCGGGGAGCTGTTTTTT.

About this clone: At one of its ends the junction is not consistent with the germline gene, which may arise from a read error. This chain uses TRBV7-6 with TRBJ1-4; D is uncertain. The germline V gene encodes CDR1 SGHVS and CDR2 FNYEAQ. There are 12 residues in the CDR3. The CDR3 region is CASSSSHGSRVF. CDR3 nucleotide sequence: TGTGCCAGCAGCTCTTCCCACGGGTCTAGGGTTTTT.

CDR3 amino acids: CASSPTGVSGQPQHF. CDR3 bases: TGTGCCAGCTCCCCCACAGGGGTTAGTGGTCAGCCCCAGCATTTT. The genes are TRBV18 and TRBJ1-5, with 7 bases that match TRBD1. J lost 6 bases, V lost 6 bases, and 11 bases had no gene match. This CDR3 is built from 15 residues. Per germline, CDR1 KGHSH and CDR2 LQKENI.

The chain carries TRBV4-1 and TRBJ1-4, with a weak D call TRBD1 (6 bases). The CDR3 contains 18 residues. The ends were cut back, 1 base at V and 3 bases at J, with 18 bases in the middle. In germline, CDR1 is MGHRA, CDR2 YSYEKL. The CDR3 DNA is TGCGCCAGCAGCCAAGGCCTGACAGGAATAGTGGCTAATGAAAAACTGTTTTTT. Its protein product is CASSQGLTGIVANEKLFF.

The chain employs TRBV6-1 and TRBJ1-1, with TRBD1 as a possible D gene (6 bases). The CDR3 has 17 amino acids. Trimming removed 4 bases at V and 5 bases at J, with 23 bases between. Germline V gene lookup returns CDR1 MNHNS and CDR2 SASEGT. In DNA, the CDR3 is TGTGCCAGCAGTGCCCCGGTGTGGGGGGGCAAAGGGACTGAAGCTTTCTTT. Its translation: CASSAPVWGGKGTEAFF.

This clone was detected a few times. This chain links TRBV27 with TRBJ1-3; no reliable D call. This CDR3 is built from 13 residues. Germline loops: CDR1 MNHEY, CDR2 SMNVEV (reference sequence). V was clipped by 6 bases and J by 0 bases, with 6 bases between them. DNA for the CDR3: TGTGCCAGCAGGGCCACCTCTGGAAACACCATATATTTT. Amino acids: CASRATSGNTIYF.

This clone was recorded once. V gene TRBV29-1 combines with J gene TRBJ1-1, with 7 bases fitting TRBD1. The germline gives CDR1 SQVTM, CDR2 ANQGSEA. This CDR3 has 13 amino acids. The junction had 5 bases not matched to a gene; V was cut back by 6 bases and J by 1 base. CDR3 in DNA: TGCAGCGTAAGACAGGGATCGAACACTGAAGCTTTCTTT. Residues: CSVRQGSNTEAFF.

The genes are TRBV15 and TRBJ1-4, with 7 bases lining up with TRBD1. The V gene end was trimmed by 0 bases and the J gene end by 7 bases; junction bases not matched to a gene: 2. The V gene's germline CDR1 is LNHNV and CDR2 YYDKDF (reference sequence). The CDR3 contains 14 residues. CDR3: CATSREEGAEKLFF. As DNA, the CDR3 is TGTGCCACCAGCAGAGAGGAGGGGGCTGAAAAACTGTTTTTT.

The chain employs TRBV5-5 and TRBJ2-2; D possibly matches TRBD1 or TRBD2 (6 bases each). This CDR3 has 16 amino acids. Germline V gene sequence: CDR1 SGHKS, CDR2 YYEKEE (reference sequence). V dropped 4 bases and J dropped 2 bases, with 15 bases sitting between them. Here the CDR3 reads CASSRRGLYNTGELFF. Here the CDR3 DNA reads TGTGCCAGCAGCCGCCGGGGGCTATACAACACCGGGGAGCTGTTTTTT.

V is TRBV5-8 and J is TRBJ2-2; D may be TRBD1 (5 bases). Germline CDR1 SGHTS, CDR2 YDEGEE. CDR3 size: 15 residues. Trimming cost V 4 bases and J 8 bases, with 18 bases left between them. The CDR3 sequence is CASSHASRYRGELFF. The CDR3 region has the DNA TGTGCCAGCAGCCATGCCTCGAGATACAGGGGGGAGCTGTTTTTT.

Only one count was recorded for this clone. This rearrangement joins TRBV5-1 to TRBJ2-5, with 9 bases identical to TRBD1. CDR3 length: 16 amino acids. Germline V gives CDR1 SGHRS, CDR2 YFSETQ. The trim removed 4 bases at V and 3 bases at J, leaving 10 bases unmatched. The CDR3 spells CASSPDYDRGEETQYF. The DNA of the CDR3 is TGCGCCAGCAGCCCAGATTACGACAGGGGGGAAGAGACCCAGTACTTC.

The chain joins TRBV21-1 to TRBJ2-5; the D call in the table, TRBD1, was not verified against the DNA. TRBV21-1 is assigned pseudogene status. This CDR3 has 17 residues. CDR3 sequence (DNA): TGTGCCAGCAGCATTTCCTCGACAGGGGGGCGGACGGAGACCCAGTACTTC. Its protein is CASSISSTGGRTETQYF.

The rearrangement links TRBV15 to TRBJ1-5; D remains ambiguous. CDR1 and CDR2 (germline): LNHNV, YYDKDF (reference sequence). V lost 5 bases and J 3 bases, leaving 14 bases between the germline ends. The CDR3 is 15 residues long. The CDR3 sequence is CATSGRHPPNQPQHF. The DNA of the CDR3 is TGTGCCACCAGCGGTAGACACCCACCCAATCAGCCCCAGCATTTT.

The chain combines TRBV4-1 with TRBJ2-1; TRBD2 aligns across 7 bases. The CDR3 covers 19 residues. The V gene's germline CDR1 is MGHRA and CDR2 YSYEKL. The V gene end was trimmed by 0 bases and the J gene end by 7 bases; junction bases not matched to a gene: 18. The CDR3 loop is CASSQEGLLAEPRRNEQFF. CDR3 nucleotides: TGCGCCAGCAGCCAAGAAGGTCTTCTAGCGGAACCCCGGAGGAATGAGCAGTTCTTC.

The chain links TRBV4-2 to TRBJ1-4; TRBD1 agrees at 11 bases. V was pared by 3 bases and J by 6 bases, with 6 bases of the junction left unmatched. This CDR3 is built from 16 residues. From germline, CDR1 is LGHNA and CDR2 YNFKEQ. The CDR3 DNA sequence: TGTGCCAGCAGCCATGGGACAGGGGGTGGTGATGAAAAACTGTTTTTT. It translates to CASSHGTGGGDEKLFF.

This sequence joins TRBV6-1 and TRBJ1-3; TRBD1 might be the D (5 bases). Trimming took off 1 base at V and 4 bases at J, with 17 bases between the two ends. CDR1 is MNHNS and CDR2 is SASEGT in the germline V gene. CDR3 length: 17 amino acids. DNA for the CDR3: TGTGCCAGCAGTGAAGGTTTCGGGGCGGGCAGAGGAAACACCATATATTTT. Protein: CASSEGFGAGRGNTIYF.

The gene calls are TRBV29-1 and TRBJ2-5; perhaps TRBD1 as D (5 bases). The germline CDR1 and CDR2 sequences are SQVTM and ANQGSEA. The CDR3 is 14 amino acids. The V end was cut by 5 bases, the J end by 1 base, with 14 bases between. As DNA, the CDR3 is TGCAGCGTTAAATCAGGGCTCGTCCAAGAGACCCAGTACTTC. Its protein is CSVKSGLVQETQYF.

The chain is built from TRBV6-1 and TRBJ1-1; no definite D call. Germline-derived CDR1 and CDR2 are MNHNS and SASEGT. The CDR3 covers 14 residues. The germline V and J ends were trimmed by 5 bases and 6 bases, with 16 bases remaining between them. The CDR3 sequence is CASSPTRARPEAFF. The CDR3 DNA sequence: TGTGCCAGCAGTCCTACGCGGGCCAGGCCTGAAGCTTTCTTT.

The chain is built from TRBV6-6 and TRBJ2-7; a possible D gene is TRBD2 (6 bases). Trimming stripped 6 bases from V and 1 base from J, with 13 bases between. Germline-derived CDR1 and CDR2 are MNHNY and SVGAGI (reference sequence). The CDR3 sequence is 14 residues long. The CDR3 sequence is CASRGGDGSYEQYF. The CDR3 DNA is TGTGCCAGCAGAGGCGGGGACGGATCCTACGAGCAGTACTTC.

This clone was counted a single time. The gene calls are TRBV4-1 and TRBJ2-3, with D maybe TRBD2 (6 bases). V was trimmed by 0 bases and J by 0 bases, leaving 13 bases between them. The CDR3 covers 17 residues. Germline V lookup: CDR1 MGHRA, CDR2 YSYEKL. The CDR3 DNA is TGCGCCAGCAGCCAAGAGGGGGGTCTACCTAGCACAGATACGCAGTATTTT. Its translation: CASSQEGGLPSTDTQYF.

The V gene is TRBV11-2, the J gene TRBJ1-6; 10 bases fit TRBD1. The CDR3 covers 18 residues. The V and J ends lost 3 bases and 9 bases, in that order; junction bases with no gene match: 14. In germline, CDR1 is SGHAT, CDR2 FQNNGV. CDR3 residues: CASSFPVGGQGLRSPLHF. DNA for the CDR3: TGTGCCAGCAGCTTCCCCGTTGGGGGACAGGGGTTACGTTCACCCCTCCACTTT. The variable domain in full, completed from reference TRBV11-2 and TRBJ1-6, reads EAGVAQSPRYKIIEKRQSVAFWCNPISGHATLYWYQQILGQGPKLLIQFQNNGVVDDSQLPKDRFSAERLKGVDSTLKIQPAKLEDSAVYLCASSFPVGGQGLRSPLHFGNGTRLTVT.

The chain is built from TRBV30 and TRBJ2-6; D is possibly TRBD2 (6 bases). With 3 bases removed from V and 2 bases from J, the gap between germline ends came to 14 bases. The CDR3 runs to 16 residues. The germline V gene has CDR1 GTSNPN and CDR2 SVGIG (reference sequence). CDR3 amino acids: CAWSGLGSAGANVLTF. The DNA for the CDR3 is TGTGCCTGGAGCGGACTCGGGAGCGCTGGGGCCAACGTCCTGACTTTC.

This clone was detected only a few times. J is TRBJ1-1 and V is TRBV28, with no clear D. Trimming pared 6 bases from V and 1 base from J, leaving 12 bases between. Germline lookup yields CDR1 MDHEN and CDR2 SYDVKM. The CDR3 sequence is 14 residues long. CDR3 loop: CASRHPSGNTEAFF. In DNA form, the CDR3 reads TGTGCCAGCAGACACCCCTCTGGGAACACTGAAGCTTTCTTT.